One and the same sample provided the 17 T cell receptor beta chains below, sequenced in a study of blood T cell repertoires in COVID-19 (dated by TCRdb to about 2020). Library method: the immunoSEQ multiplex PCR assay. TCRdb took over this immuneACCESS table, retaining in-frame rearrangements with V and J assigned. Such tables are incomplete; in checked studies, under half of the missing clones stem from an unresolved V gene, and the remainder is unexplained. The table for this sample lists about 220,000 clones; roughly 84% of them were counted only once. In total, the top ten clones hold 3.6% of the sample. The source material was peripheral blood. The origin of the receptors is a woman aged 80 or older with acute or convalescent COVID-19.

Details on this clone: The sample has other DNA sequences that encode this CDR3 too. V gene TRBV5-4 combines with J gene TRBJ2-7, with 8 bases that match TRBD1. The CDR3 has 13 residues. From germline, CDR1 is SGHNT and CDR2 YYREEE (reference sequence). After removal of 2 bases from V and 2 bases from J, the junction contained 0 bases not matched to a gene. The CDR3 region has the DNA TGTGCCAGCAGCTTACAGGGGGCCTACGAGCAGTACTTC. Protein product: CASSLQGAYEQYF.

This clone is a singleton in its sample. The chain recombines TRBV30 with TRBJ1-6, with D maybe TRBD1 (5 bases). Per germline, CDR1 GTSNPN and CDR2 SVGIG (reference sequence). The CDR3 extends over 12 amino acids. V lost 5 bases and J lost 7, with 9 bases in between. CDR3 bases: TGTGCCTGGGCGGGGGGGAATTCACCCCTCCACTTT. As protein: CAWAGGNSPLHF.

The chain employs TRBV9 and TRBJ1-6; TRBD1 is a possible D gene (6 bases). Germline V gives CDR1 SGDLS, CDR2 YYNGEE. Trimming removed 3 bases at V and 13 bases at J, with 11 bases between. The CDR3 sequence is 12 residues long. CDR3 loop: CASSDERGPLHF. CDR3 DNA: TGTGCCAGCAGCGACGAAAGGGGGCCCCTCCACTTT.

The genes are TRBV5-6 and TRBJ1-1; possibly TRBD1 for D (6 bases). The germline gives CDR1 SGHDT, CDR2 YYEEEE. The CDR3 is 14 amino acids. The V and J ends lost 0 bases and 1 base respectively, with 7 bases between them. CDR3 loop: CASSLGTANTEAFF. The CDR3, as DNA: TGTGCCAGCAGCTTGGGGACAGCGAACACTGAAGCTTTCTTT.

The chain employs TRBV5-4 and TRBJ1-2; a possible D gene is TRBD1 (5 bases). The CDR3 loop spans 13 amino acids. Germline lookup yields CDR1 SGHNT and CDR2 YYREEE (reference sequence). CDR3 sequence: CATNGGVDYGYTF. For the CDR3, the DNA is TGTGCGACTAACGGGGGAGTAGACTATGGCTACACCTTC.

This chain connects TRBV29-1 to TRBJ1-1; D perhaps matches TRBD1 (6 bases). CDR1 and CDR2 from the germline V gene are SQVTM and ANQGSEA. V lost 6 bases and J 11 bases, leaving 16 bases between the germline ends. The CDR3 length is 11 residues. This chain's CDR3 is CSVAGGAFAFF. CDR3 DNA: TGCAGCGTCGCGGGGGGGGCGTTTGCTTTCTTT. Full variable domain (rest looked up from reference TRBV29-1 and TRBJ1-1): SAVISQKPSRDICQRGTSLTIQCQVDSQVTMMFWYRQQPGQSLTLIATANQGSEATYESGFVIDKFPISRPNLTFSTLTVSNMSPEDSSIYLCSVAGGAFAFFGQGTRLTVV.

The genes are TRBV2 and TRBJ1-5; D is perhaps TRBD1 (6 bases). CDR1 is SNHLY, CDR2 FYNNEI, per germline. This CDR3 contains 15 residues. V was trimmed by 3 bases and J by 3 bases, leaving 12 bases between them. The CDR3: CASSESGVNNQPQHF. CDR3 nucleotides: TGTGCCAGCAGTGAGTCAGGGGTAAACAATCAGCCCCAGCATTTT.

The gene calls are TRBV7-6 and TRBJ2-7, with D perhaps matching TRBD1 (6 bases). CDR1 is SGHVS and CDR2 is FNYEAQ in the germline V gene. Trimming cost V 1 base and J 1 base, with 11 bases left between them. This CDR3 has 15 amino acids. The CDR3 bases are TGTGCCAGCAGCTTAGGAGGACAGTCATCCTACGAGCAGTACTTC. Protein sequence: CASSLGGQSSYEQYF.

The gene calls are TRBV3-1 (or the pseudogene TRBV3-2) and TRBJ2-3; TRBD2 is a possible D gene (6 bases). Per the germline V gene, CDR1 is LGHDT and CDR2 is YNNKEL (reference sequence). Trimming cost V 1 base and J 2 bases, with 19 bases left between them. The CDR3 has 18 amino acids. The CDR3 loop reads CASSQVLQGGAITDTQYF. CDR3 sequence (DNA): TGTGCCAGCAGCCAAGTCCTTCAGGGCGGGGCTATCACAGATACGCAGTATTTT.

CDR3 DNA: TGTGCCAGCAGCTTTGAACCGGGAGTTCAAACTGAAGCTTTCTTT. Residues: CASSFEPGVQTEAFF. The chain joins TRBV7-2 to TRBJ1-1; D not certain. Per the germline V gene, CDR1 is SGHTA and CDR2 is FQGNSA. CDR3 length equals 15 residues. Trimming removed 3 bases from V and 5 bases from J, with 16 bases in between.

CDR3 DNA sequence: TGTGCCAGCAGCTTCCCAGGGGGAGGTGGTGGAAATACGCAGTATTTT. This encodes CASSFPGGGGGNTQYF. The J gene is TRBJ2-3, the V gene TRBV5-4; possibly TRBD1 for D (7 bases). Germline CDR1 and CDR2: SGHNT and YYREEE (reference sequence). Trimming pared 2 bases from V and 7 bases from J, leaving 20 bases between. This CDR3 comprises 16 residues.

V and J are TRBV5-4 and TRBJ1-2; possibly TRBD1 for D (6 bases). Germline V gives CDR1 SGHNT, CDR2 YYREEE (reference sequence). The V gene lost 2 bases and the J gene lost 2 bases, with 10 bases spanning the gap. This CDR3 contains 14 residues. The CDR3 coding sequence is TGTGCCAGCAGCTTCCGGACAGCCAACTATGGCTACACCTTC. This translates into CASSFRTANYGYTF.

V and J are TRBV19 and TRBJ1-6; D not certain. CDR1 and CDR2 (germline): LNHDA, SQIVND (reference sequence). The V and J ends lost 2 bases and 0 bases respectively, with 11 bases between them. The CDR3 spans 17 residues. The DNA for the CDR3 is TGTGCCAGTAGTATATCGCCAGGTAGCTCCTATAATTCACCCCTCCACTTT. It translates to CASSISPGSSYNSPLHF.

CDR3 in amino acids: CASRYGELNTGELFF. The CDR3 coding sequence is TGTGCCAGCAGATACGGGGAGCTAAACACCGGGGAGCTGTTTTTT. J is TRBJ2-2 and V is TRBV2, with D possibly matching TRBD2 (5 bases). This CDR3 region has 15 residues. With 6 bases removed from V and 2 bases from J, the gap between germline ends came to 13 bases. Germline V gene data show CDR1 as SNHLY and CDR2 as FYNNEI.

This chain uses TRBV10-3 with TRBJ1-2, with 8 bases aligning to TRBD1. Germline-derived CDR1 and CDR2 are ENHRY and SYGVKD. The CDR3 totals 13 residues. J lost 3 bases, V lost 5 bases, and 2 bases had no gene match. In nucleotides, the CDR3 is TGTGCCATCAGTTCGGACAGGGACTATGGCTACACCTTC. This translates into CAISSDRDYGYTF.

The genes are TRBV15 and TRBJ2-6, with D possibly being TRBD1 (6 bases). Germline CDR1 LNHNV, CDR2 YYDKDF (reference sequence). The CDR3 length is 15 residues. With 8 bases removed from V and 0 bases from J, the gap between germline ends came to 11 bases. In DNA form, the CDR3 reads TGTGCCACCTTAGACAGGTCCTCTGGGGCCAACGTCCTGACTTTC. Protein product: CATLDRSSGANVLTF.

The table lists this clone with a few counts. This chain uses TRBV28 with TRBJ2-7; the D gene is possibly TRBD1 (5 bases). The CDR3 runs to 14 residues. The V end was cut by 1 base, the J end by 8 bases, with 15 bases between. Germline assignment: CDR1 MDHEN and CDR2 SYDVKM. The CDR3: CASSLSLDSTQQYF. In DNA, the CDR3 is TGTGCCAGCAGTTTATCCCTAGACAGTACGCAGCAGTACTTC. Drawing the rest from reference TRBV28 and TRBJ2-7, the complete variable domain is DVKVTQSSRYLVKRTGEKVFLECVQDMDHENMFWYRQDPGLGLRLIYFSYDVKMKEKGDIPEGYSVSREKKERFSLILESASTNQTSMYLCASSLSLDSTQQYFGPGTRLTVT.